This section outlines one TCR beta chain sequence together with its context. These data are taken from a study of blood T cell repertoires in COVID-19. Study-wide background: Some COVID-19 samples were acute and others convalescent; all came from the United States, Italy and Spain. The cDNA or gDNA used as material had been derived from T cells, B-cell-depleted T cells, or PBMCs.

In the original analysis: Researchers report that nucleated cell counts were estimated from reference gene primer amplification. Libraries were prepared by immunoSEQ multiplex PCR; TCRdb keeps only in-frame clonotypes and omits some of them. V, J and clone size were drawn from that table, and D and trimming were deduced from the DNA. Altogether roughly 180,000 clones are present, approximately 89% being singletons, with the ten largest covering approximately 4%. There are 13 residues in the CDR3. The trim removed 4 bases at V and 7 bases at J, leaving 2 bases unmatched. Germline V lookup: CDR1 SEHNR, CDR2 FQNEAQ (reference sequence).

Material for sequencing was peripheral blood. The TCR comes from a woman aged 25 to 39 with acute or convalescent COVID-19. The chain joins TRBV7-9 to TRBJ2-2, with TRBD2 identical over 8 bases. The CDR3 spells CASSSAGVGELFF. The CDR3 coding sequence is TGTGCCAGCAGCTCAGCGGGAGTCGGGGAGCTGTTTTTT.